This T cell receptor (beta chain) was profiled in a study of OX40 agonist ivuxolimab in advanced cancers. About the research overall: Mean age approximately 59 years, range about 23 to 80; approximately 83% male. Three dose-escalation patients had partial responses: one with hepatocellular carcinoma and two with cutaneous melanoma. Notes on the study in general: Specificity for antigen went undetermined in the expanded peripheral T cells. By week 6 at 0.1 to 3.0 mg/kg, blood CD4+ and CD8+ T cells had expanded clonally.

About this clone: Antigen specificity is unknown. At one end, the junction sequence differs from germline, possibly due to a read error.

Sequenced by immunoSEQ multiplex PCR; TCRdb stores in-frame clones only, minus some. Found here are around 100,000 clones, about nine tenths of them singletons; the top ten hold 0.15% to 0.2%. The TCR was taken from an adult with an advanced solid tumor such as melanoma, head and neck, liver or kidney cancer. The specimen was CD4+ or CD8+ T cells sorted from blood, collected in a trial of the OX40 agonist ivuxolimab.

The CDR3 nucleotides are TGTGCCAGCAGTTACTTGGACCATTTTATCTTC. Translation: CASSYLDHFIF. The genes are TRBV6-6 and TRBJ2-1, with unresolved D. Germline CDR1 MNHNY, CDR2 SVGAGI (reference sequence). This CDR3 comprises 11 residues.